A single sample is the source of the 14 T cell receptor beta chains below, sequenced in a study of cytotoxic CD8 clonotypes in ibrutinib-treated CLL (dated by TCRdb to 2020 to 2023). Libraries came from the immunoSEQ multiplex PCR assay. Entries here come from immuneACCESS through TCRdb and include only in-frame sequences with V and J called. Some clones fail to appear in such tables; in the studies checked, an unresolved V gene covers under half of the shortfall, and the cause of the remainder is unknown. Across this sample there are about 330,000 clones, with approximately 67% seen only once. Clones ranked in the top ten supply around 6.6% of the sample. The sequenced sample was PBMCs, obtained after 36 months of ibrutinib treatment. The receptors come from a human donor with chronic lymphocytic leukemia.

This chain links TRBV7-8 with TRBJ2-1; D is perhaps TRBD2 (6 bases). V was shortened by 0 bases and J by 0 bases, with 9 bases between the two germline ends. Germline V gives CDR1 SGHVS, CDR2 FQNEAQ. CDR3 size: 16 residues. As DNA, the CDR3 is TGTGCCAGCAGCTTAGCGGTCGGGGGCTCCTACAATGAGCAGTTCTTC. Translated, it gives CASSLAVGGSYNEQFF.

The J gene is TRBJ2-2, the V gene TRBV25-1; 10 bases agree with TRBD1. The CDR3 contains 16 residues. CDR1 MGHDK and CDR2 SYGVNS come from the germline V gene. V gave up 6 bases and J gave up 1 base; unmatched junction bases: 5. CDR3 loop: CASSRGQGLNTGELFF. CDR3 in DNA: TGTGCCAGCAGCCGGGGACAGGGGCTGAACACCGGGGAGCTGTTTTTT.

This chain joins TRBV5-1 and TRBJ1-1; no reliable D call. The V gene's germline CDR1 is SGHRS and CDR2 YFSETQ. Trimming removed 0 bases at V and 4 bases at J, with 10 bases between. This CDR3 has 14 amino acids. The CDR3 here is CASSLDITSTEAFF. The CDR3 bases are TGCGCCAGCAGCTTGGACATAACGAGCACTGAAGCTTTCTTT.

The chain uses TRBV7-9 and TRBJ1-5; D ambiguous. Trimming left V 5 bases short and J 1 base short, with 15 bases between. Germline CDR1 SEHNR, CDR2 FQNEAQ (reference sequence). The length of the CDR3 is 16 residues. CDR3: CASSRGVVGSNQPQHF. CDR3 bases: TGTGCCAGCAGCCGAGGTGTGGTGGGGAGCAATCAGCCCCAGCATTTT. The whole variable domain, filled in from reference TRBV7-9 and TRBJ1-5, reads DTGVSQNPRHKITKRGQNVTFRCDPISEHNRLYWYRQTLGQGPEFLTYFQNEAQLEKSRLLSDRFSAERPKGSFSTLEIQRTEQGDSAMYLCASSRGVVGSNQPQHFGDGTRLSIL.

J is TRBJ1-1 and V is TRBV29-1, with 8 bases fitting TRBD1. V shed 7 bases and J 5 bases; nucleotides not matched to a gene: 6. In germline, CDR1 is SQVTM, CDR2 ANQGSEA. CDR3 length equals 12 residues. The CDR3 spells CSADRQGTEAFF. The CDR3 coding sequence is TGCAGCGCCGATAGACAGGGGACTGAAGCTTTCTTT.

The chain uses TRBV19 and TRBJ2-2; TRBD1 matches at 9 bases. CDR1 is LNHDA, CDR2 SQIVND, per germline (reference sequence). CDR3 length: 14 residues. The J segment lost 1 base and the V segment lost 7 bases, leaving 1 base of the junction unmatched. CDR3 protein: CASTGQGNTGELFF. The CDR3 nucleotides are TGTGCCAGTACGGGACAGGGGAACACCGGGGAGCTGTTTTTT.

This clone has more than one count but fewer than ten. This sequence joins TRBV7-2 and TRBJ1-6; no firm D call. This CDR3 has 13 residues. Germline V gene sequence: CDR1 SGHTA, CDR2 FQGNSA. The germline V and J ends were trimmed by 1 base and 10 bases, with 8 bases remaining between them. CDR3 DNA: TGTGCCAGCAGCTTAGTTGGTGACTCACCCCTCCACTTT. Amino acids: CASSLVGDSPLHF.

This sequence joins TRBV9 and TRBJ2-7; 13 bases line up with TRBD2. V trimming: 4 bases; J trimming: 5 bases; junction bases outside the gene matches: 9. Germline lookup yields CDR1 SGDLS and CDR2 YYNGEE. The CDR3 has 16 residues. The DNA for the CDR3 is TGTGCCAGCAGCACCAGGACTAGCGGGGGCTGGGACGAGCAGTACTTC. This codes for CASSTRTSGGWDEQYF.

The CDR3 spells CAISYKTGNYGYTF. CDR3 coding DNA: TGTGCCATCAGTTACAAAACAGGGAACTATGGCTACACCTTC. This chain connects TRBV10-3 to TRBJ1-2; D possibly corresponds to TRBD1 (6 bases). The CDR3 spans 14 residues. Germline V CDR1 and CDR2: ENHRY, SYGVKD. V dropped 5 bases and J dropped 2 bases, with 12 bases sitting between them.

As for this clone: At one boundary the junction diverges from the germline segment, which might be a read error. The rearrangement uses TRBV27 and TRBJ2-7, with D perhaps assigned TRBD1 or TRBD2 (5 bases each). Germline CDR1 MNHEY, CDR2 SMNVEV (reference sequence). The CDR3 extends over 15 amino acids. The CDR3 DNA is TGTGCCAGTAGTTTGGGGACCCCGAGTTACTACGAGCAGTACTTC. The encoded protein is CASSLGTPSYYEQYF.

This chain joins TRBV18 and TRBJ2-1; D gene unclear. The CDR3 is made up of 11 amino acids. The ends were cut back, 6 bases at V and 9 bases at J, with 9 bases in the middle. CDR1 is KGHSH and CDR2 is LQKENI in the germline V gene. The CDR3 sequence is CASSGIPEQFF. For the CDR3, the DNA is TGTGCCAGCTCCGGTATCCCTGAGCAGTTCTTC.

The chain uses TRBV27 and TRBJ2-1; tentative D call: TRBD1 (6 bases). CDR1 and CDR2 from the germline V gene are MNHEY and SMNVEV (reference sequence). The V gene lost 5 bases and the J gene lost 4 bases, with 15 bases spanning the gap. The CDR3 runs 15 residues. CDR3 bases: TGTGCCAGCAGTCCCGGGACATCCAAATACAATGAGCAGTTCTTC. It encodes CASSPGTSKYNEQFF.

This chain links TRBV18 with TRBJ1-2, with TRBD1 identical over 8 bases. Germline V gene sequence: CDR1 KGHSH, CDR2 LQKENI. This CDR3 spans 14 amino acids. The trim removed 3 bases at V and 3 bases at J, leaving 3 bases unmatched. CDR3 nucleotide sequence: TGTGCCAGCTCACCGACAGGGGAGGACTATGGCTACACCTTC. Its translation is CASSPTGEDYGYTF.

The chain couples TRBV25-1 to TRBJ2-5; tentative D call: TRBD1 (5 bases). Trimming removed 5 bases from V and 2 bases from J, with 15 bases in between. Germline values: CDR1 MGHDK, CDR2 SYGVNS. The CDR3 length is 15 residues. The CDR3 reads CASSKGNSLQETQYF. The CDR3 coding sequence is TGTGCCAGCAGTAAGGGGAACAGCCTACAAGAGACCCAGTACTTC.